These 4 T cell receptor beta chains were all obtained from the same sample, sequenced in a study of prognosis after radiotherapy for stage I lung cancer. Starting from genomic DNA, TCR beta CDR3 was amplified through two-round multiplex PCR. Primers (each specific to one TRBV or TRBJ gene) were used in first-round PCR. MiXCR, run by TCRdb on the multiplex PCR reads, gives a single entry per CDR3 protein. The sample has about 25,000 distinct CDR3 sequences; roughly 40% are singletons. The sample in question was PBMCs, obtained before or after stereotactic body radiation therapy (not recorded which). The receptors were gathered from a donor over 45 with non-small cell lung cancer.

The table lists this clonotype with many counts. The chain links TRBV9 to TRBJ2-3; 7 nucleotides align to TRBD2. V gave up 2 bases and J gave up 5 bases; unmatched junction bases: 8. Germline-derived CDR1 and CDR2 are SGDLS and YYNGEE. CDR3 length equals 15 residues. The CDR3 sequence: CASSVSAGAGDTQYF. CDR3 nucleotides: TGTGCCAGCAGCGTGTCGGCGGGAGCTGGAGATACGCAGTATTTT.

V gene TRBV6-2 or TRBV6-3 combines with J gene TRBJ2-7; D call uncertain. V was pared by 9 bases and J by 6 bases, with 21 bases between. The germline gives CDR1 MNHEY, CDR2 SVGEGT. There are 14 residues in the CDR3. CDR3 loop: CARSEKHGPVEQYF. The CDR3 nucleotides are TGTGCCAGAAGTGAGAAGCACGGGCCCGTCGAGCAGTACTTC.

The sample holds many counts of this clonotype. This rearrangement joins TRBV2 to TRBJ1-5; D is possibly TRBD1 (6 bases). V dropped 3 bases and J dropped 7 bases, with 10 bases sitting between them. This CDR3 contains 13 residues. Per the germline V gene, CDR1 is SNHLY and CDR2 is FYNNEI. CDR3 protein: CASSEEQGQPQHF. The CDR3 nucleotides are TGTGCCAGCAGTGAGGAACAGGGCCAGCCCCAGCATTTT.

The rearrangement uses TRBV6-1 and TRBJ1-2; D call uncertain. Deletions cut 2 bases from V and 4 bases from J, with 20 bases between. Germline-derived CDR1 and CDR2 are MNHNS and SASEGT. The CDR3 extends over 17 amino acids. The CDR3 region has the DNA TGTGCCAGCAGTGAATTCGAGGTCGGTGAAAGGGCCTATGGCTACACCTTC. It translates to CASSEFEVGERAYGYTF.